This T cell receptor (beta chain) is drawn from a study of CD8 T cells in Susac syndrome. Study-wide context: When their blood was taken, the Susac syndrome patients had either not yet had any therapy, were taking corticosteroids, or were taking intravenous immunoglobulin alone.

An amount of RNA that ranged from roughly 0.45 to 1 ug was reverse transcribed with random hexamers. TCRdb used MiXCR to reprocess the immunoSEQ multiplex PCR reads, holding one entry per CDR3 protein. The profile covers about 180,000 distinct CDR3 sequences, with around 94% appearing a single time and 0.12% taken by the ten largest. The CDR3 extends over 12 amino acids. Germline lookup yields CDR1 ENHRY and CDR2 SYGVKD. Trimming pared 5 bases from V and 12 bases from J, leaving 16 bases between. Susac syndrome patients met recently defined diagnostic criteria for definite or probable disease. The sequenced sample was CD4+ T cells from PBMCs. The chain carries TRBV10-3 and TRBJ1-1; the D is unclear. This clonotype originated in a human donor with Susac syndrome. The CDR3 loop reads CAISTDADVTFF. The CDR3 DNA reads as TGTGCCATCAGTACGGACGCGGACGTGACTTTCTTT.